A single sample is the source of the 9 T cell receptor beta chains below, sequenced in a study of neurological immune-mediated disorders. TCRdb recomputed calls from the 5' RACE reads with MiXCR, one row per CDR3 protein. The table has about 77,000 distinct CDR3 sequences, about 9.5% seen once. The sample taken for sequencing was PBMCs. These receptors all come from a man in his fifties in good health.

This clonotype was counted ten times or more. The chain recombines TRBV20-1 with TRBJ2-3; 15 bases match TRBD2. The CDR3 covers 17 residues. The J segment lost 14 bases and the V segment lost 1 base, leaving 16 bases of the junction unmatched. Germline CDR1 and CDR2: DFQATT and SNEGSKA (reference sequence). CDR3 bases: TGCAGTGCTAGAGTTTCCTCAGAGGGACTAGCGGGAGGCCCGGGGTATTTT. The encoded protein is CSARVSSEGLAGGPGYF.

There are many counts of this clonotype. The chain couples TRBV7-8 to TRBJ1-1; 9 nucleotides align to TRBD1. V trimming: 5 bases; J trimming: 5 bases; junction bases outside the gene matches: 9. This CDR3 is 15 amino acids long. Germline assignment: CDR1 SGHVS and CDR2 FQNEAQ. CDR3 loop: CASSPGTGWSTEAFF. The CDR3 DNA reads TGTGCCAGCAGCCCAGGGACAGGGTGGTCTACTGAAGCTTTCTTT.

In its sample, this clonotype was seen many times. The chain couples TRBV5-1 to TRBJ2-1, with 8 bases fitting TRBD2. Trimming cost V 4 bases and J 4 bases; bases outside gene matches: 10. CDR1 is SGHRS and CDR2 is YFSETQ in the germline V gene. The CDR3 runs 16 residues. DNA of the CDR3: TGCGCCAGCAGCCTACCCCGACTAGCGACTTACAATGAGCAGTTCTTC. Its translation: CASSLPRLATYNEQFF.

This clonotype was seen ten or more times. The V gene is TRBV7-9, the J gene TRBJ2-3, with D tentatively TRBD2 (7 bases). This CDR3 spans 16 amino acids. Germline CDR1 reads SEHNR; CDR2 reads FQNEAQ (reference sequence). V was clipped by 5 bases and J by 4 bases, with 19 bases between them. CDR3 residues: CASSPPWGGASDTQYF. Here the CDR3 DNA reads TGTGCCAGCAGCCCCCCTTGGGGGGGCGCCTCAGATACGCAGTATTTT.

Ten or more counts support this clonotype. The gene calls are TRBV12-3 or TRBV12-4 and TRBJ1-1; 8 bases map to TRBD1. Losses at the gene ends were 7 bases for V and 0 bases for J; bases not matched to a gene: 7. The CDR3 covers 15 residues. CDR3 sequence (DNA): TGTGCCAGCAATACCCTGACAGGGGTGAACACTGAAGCTTTCTTT. Translated, it gives CASNTLTGVNTEAFF.

Many counts were recorded for this clonotype. The junction differs from germline at one of its ends, possibly a read error. The DNA for the CDR3 is TGTGCCAGCAGCCAAGGATCACGGCTTCCGGGTTCGGCCTTC. It encodes CASSQGSRLPGSAF. V usage is TRBV14 and J usage is TRBJ1-2, with unresolved D. The V gene's germline CDR1 is SGHDN and CDR2 FVKESK. The CDR3 loop spans 14 amino acids.

This clonotype was recorded at least ten times. The V call is TRBV9, the J call TRBJ2-1; D is unclear. The V end lost 0 bases, the J end lost 4 bases, and 5 bases lay between the germline ends. CDR1 and CDR2 (germline): SGDLS, YYNGEE. This CDR3 spans 13 amino acids. CDR3 protein: CASSVAAYNEQFF. The CDR3 coding sequence is TGTGCCAGCAGCGTAGCCGCTTACAATGAGCAGTTCTTC.

This clonotype was detected ten times or more. This chain's CDR3 is CASSLVQQNTEAFF. The CDR3 coding sequence is TGTGCCAGCAGCTTGGTACAGCAGAACACTGAAGCTTTCTTT. This chain joins TRBV5-5 and TRBJ1-1; D is unclear. The CDR3 has 14 amino acids. CDR1 is SGHKS, CDR2 YYEKEE, per germline (reference sequence). V was shortened by 0 bases and J by 1 base, with 7 bases between the two germline ends.

This clonotype was seen ten or more times. The CDR3 sequence: CASGHRDRDNSPLHF. The CDR3 nucleotides are TGTGCCAGCGGACACCGGGACAGGGACAATTCACCCCTCCACTTT. The chain uses TRBV3-1 and TRBJ1-6, with TRBD1 matching over 9 bases. V was clipped by 8 bases and J by 7 bases; unmatched bases: 9. CDR3 length: 15 residues. The germline CDR1 and CDR2 sequences are LGHDT and YNNKEL (reference sequence).